Below are 5 T cell receptor beta chains sequenced from a single sample in a study of cytomegalovirus exposure and HLA in healthy donors. The PCR made use of 60 Vbeta and 13 Jbeta primers. Generated by immunoSEQ multiplex PCR, the TCRdb table keeps only in-frame clones and is missing some. This table has under 200,000 clones, 73% appearing once. Sequencing was carried out using PBMCs. The receptor set was obtained from a woman under 40 in good health and CMV-seronegative.

The gene calls are TRBV6-4 and TRBJ2-3; D may be TRBD1 (5 bases). In germline, CDR1 is MRHNA, CDR2 SNTAGT. V gave up 4 bases and J gave up 4 bases, with 12 bases separating them. This CDR3 comprises 14 residues. The CDR3 loop reads CASSVQGTADTQYF. In DNA form, the CDR3 reads TGTGCCAGCAGTGTCCAGGGTACTGCAGATACGCAGTATTTT.

The chain employs TRBV19 and TRBJ2-5, with 10 bases matching TRBD1. The V gene's germline CDR1 is LNHDA and CDR2 SQIVND (reference sequence). The V gene end was trimmed by 0 bases and the J gene end by 7 bases; junction bases not matched to a gene: 2. This CDR3 has 14 residues. CDR3 sequence reads: CASSIEGTGATQYF. CDR3 nucleotide sequence: TGTGCCAGTAGTATAGAAGGGACAGGGGCGACCCAGTACTTC.

The gene calls are TRBV6-1 and TRBJ2-3; 9 nucleotides agree with TRBD2. The length of the CDR3 is 15 residues. Per the germline V gene, CDR1 is MNHNS and CDR2 is SASEGT. V lost 9 bases, J lost 3 bases, and 10 bases stayed unmatched. The CDR3 here is CASFSGLAGTDTQYF. In nucleotides, the CDR3 is TGTGCCAGTTTCTCGGGACTAGCAGGAACAGATACGCAGTATTTT.

This clone was counted a few times. The J gene is TRBJ2-7, the V gene TRBV19; 7 nucleotides match TRBD1. Germline assignment: CDR1 LNHDA and CDR2 SQIVND (reference sequence). CDR3 length: 13 amino acids. The ends lost 1 base at V and 4 bases at J; junction bases unmatched: 1. CDR3 coding DNA: TGTGCCAGTAGTATAGGGGACAGTTACGAGCAGTACTTC. The encoded protein is CASSIGDSYEQYF.

The CDR3 nucleotides read TGTGCCAGCAGCCCCATTGGAGAAGGAGGTTACTACGAGCAGTACTTC. Translated: CASSPIGEGGYYEQYF. The chain combines TRBV6-6 with TRBJ2-5, with D perhaps TRBD2 (5 bases). The DNA end favors TRBJ2-7, so the J call may be wrong. The germline CDR1 and CDR2 sequences are MNHNY and SVGAGI (reference sequence). The CDR3 runs to 16 residues.